One and the same sample provided the 27 T cell receptor beta chains below, sequenced in a study of T-cell reconstitution after alpha-beta-depleted transplantation in children. Unique molecular identifiers tagged the TCRbeta library. MiXCR, run by TCRdb on the PCR reads, gives a single entry per CDR3 protein. Among about 580,000 distinct CDR3 sequences listed, 20% to 30% were seen once. The sequencing used PBMCs, collected before TCRalphabeta/CD19-depleted stem cell transplant. The receptors here all came from a boy younger than two with Wiskott-Aldrich syndrome, due to receive a stem cell transplant.

This clonotype was detected a few times. J is TRBJ2-1 and V is TRBV20-1, with D perhaps being TRBD1 or TRBD2 (5 bases each). Per germline, CDR1 DFQATT and CDR2 SNEGSKA (reference sequence). CDR3 length: 13 residues. Between the trimmed V and J ends, which lost 6 bases and 10 bases, there was a span of 19 bases. DNA for the CDR3: TGCAGTGCCAGTGGGGCTAGCTTCGGGGAGCAGTTCTTC. Translation gives CSASGASFGEQFF.

The V gene is TRBV20-1, the J gene TRBJ2-2, with TRBD2 identical over 8 bases. The germline gives CDR1 DFQATT, CDR2 SNEGSKA (reference sequence). This CDR3 has 16 amino acids. J lost 0 bases, V lost 0 bases, and 3 bases had no gene match. The DNA of the CDR3 is TGCAGTGCTAGAGATCTTAGCGGGGCGAACACCGGGGAGCTGTTTTTT. Residues: CSARDLSGANTGELFF.

This chain connects TRBV5-1 to TRBJ1-1, with D unresolved. The V end was cut by 0 bases, the J end by 1 base, with 13 bases between. The germline gives CDR1 SGHRS, CDR2 YFSETQ. The CDR3 spans 16 residues. CDR3 sequence (DNA): TGCGCCAGCAGCTTGGAAGAAAGGCGGGCGAACACTGAAGCTTTCTTT. Encoded protein: CASSLEERRANTEAFF.

This clonotype was counted a single time. This chain connects TRBV5-1 to TRBJ2-2; 10 bases align to TRBD1. CDR1 is SGHRS, CDR2 YFSETQ, per germline. This CDR3 contains 15 residues. Germline trimming cut 4 bases from V and 5 bases from J; bases unmatched to any gene: 5. For the CDR3, the DNA is TGCGCCAGCAGCCACCGGGACAGGGGAACCGGGGAGCTGTTTTTT. Translated: CASSHRDRGTGELFF.

This clonotype was detected a few times. This chain links TRBV12-3 or TRBV12-4 with TRBJ2-1; no definite D call. Trimming stripped 3 bases from V and 6 bases from J, with 18 bases between. The CDR3 totals 16 residues. The CDR3 loop reads CASSFSASPSSNEQFF. CDR3 sequence (DNA): TGTGCCAGCAGTTTTTCTGCGTCCCCTTCGAGCAATGAGCAGTTCTTC.

Comment on this clonotype: One junction end disagrees with the germline gene, perhaps due to a read error. CDR3 region: CSVEGGPETQYF. CDR3 coding DNA: TGCAGCGTAGAAGGGGGGCCAGAGACCCAGTACTTC. The V call is TRBV29-1, the J call TRBJ2-5, with D possibly called TRBD1 or TRBD2 (6 bases each). Germline CDR1 and CDR2: SQVTM and ANQGSEA. The CDR3 covers 12 residues. Combining the CDR3 with reference TRBV29-1 and TRBJ2-5 gives the whole variable domain SAVISQKPSRDICQRGTSLTIQCQVDSQVTMMFWYRQQPGQSLTLIATANQGSEATYESGFVIDKFPISRPNLTFSTLTVSNMSPEDSSIYLCSVEGGPETQYFGPGTRLLVL.

This clonotype was picked up one time. The rearrangement joins TRBV5-5 to TRBJ2-1; 7 bases map to TRBD1. Germline V lookup: CDR1 SGHKS, CDR2 YYEKEE (reference sequence). The CDR3 has 15 residues. V lost 1 base and J lost 2; bases outside the gene matches: 3. CDR3 DNA sequence: TGTGCCAGCAGCTTGCTGGGACAGACCTACAATGAGCAGTTCTTC. This gives the protein CASSLLGQTYNEQFF.

V is TRBV19 and J is TRBJ2-2; D might be TRBD2 (6 bases). V lost 3 bases to trimming and J lost 0 bases, with 8 bases between them. The CDR3 consists of 15 residues. The V gene's germline CDR1 is LNHDA and CDR2 SQIVND (reference sequence). The CDR3 protein is CASSIAGSNTGELFF. For the CDR3, the DNA is TGTGCCAGTAGTATTGCGGGATCGAACACCGGGGAGCTGTTTTTT.

This chain links TRBV25-1 with TRBJ1-4, with TRBD1 matching over 7 bases. V shed 5 bases, J shed 2 bases, and the junction held 5 bases outside the gene matches. The CDR3 has 15 amino acids. Germline CDR1 MGHDK, CDR2 SYGVNS. The CDR3 DNA is TGTGCCAGCAGTACGTGGACAGGCACTAATGAAAAACTGTTTTTT. It codes for CASSTWTGTNEKLFF.

The rearrangement links TRBV7-2 to TRBJ2-3; possibly TRBD2 for D (6 bases). Germline V lookup: CDR1 SGHTA, CDR2 FQGNSA. With 5 bases removed from V and 0 bases from J, the gap between germline ends came to 12 bases. This CDR3 contains 15 residues. CDR3: CASSAGSTSTDTQYF. The CDR3 DNA reads as TGTGCCAGCAGCGCGGGGTCAACCAGCACAGATACGCAGTATTTT.

CDR3 nucleotides: TGTGCCAGCAGTTTGTTGGGCAGCTGGAGTCAGCCCCAGCATTTT. Translation: CASSLLGSWSQPQHF. The V call is TRBV28, the J call TRBJ1-5; unclear D gene. Germline V CDR1 and CDR2: MDHEN, SYDVKM. Deletions cut 3 bases from V and 6 bases from J, with 15 bases between. The CDR3 totals 15 residues.

This clonotype was detected only a few times. This chain links TRBV7-9 with TRBJ2-2, with 12 bases aligning to TRBD2. The CDR3 has 16 amino acids. The junction had 1 base not matched to a gene; V was cut back by 5 bases and J by 0 bases. CDR1 and CDR2 (germline): SEHNR, FQNEAQ (reference sequence). The CDR3 DNA follows: TGTGCCAGCAGCGGACTAGCGGGAACGAACACCGGGGAGCTGTTTTTT. Its translation is CASSGLAGTNTGELFF.

V is TRBV20-1 and J is TRBJ1-2; D is possibly TRBD1 (5 bases). The CDR3 runs 12 residues. Trimming shortened V by 6 bases and J by 9 bases, and 17 bases separated the two germline ends. The germline CDR1 and CDR2 sequences are DFQATT and SNEGSKA (reference sequence). This chain's CDR3 is CSATGLSASYTF. The CDR3 nucleotides are TGCAGTGCCACAGGACTTTCGGCTAGCTACACCTTC.

This clonotype showed up just a few times. The chain employs TRBV15 and TRBJ1-2, with D unresolved. Deletions cut 5 bases from V and 4 bases from J, with 8 bases between. Germline values: CDR1 LNHNV, CDR2 YYDKDF (reference sequence). The CDR3 has 12 amino acids. The CDR3 bases are TGTGCCACCAGCTGGCCGGGCTATGGCTACACCTTC. It specifies CATSWPGYGYTF.

The chain joins TRBV27 to TRBJ2-7, with a possible D match to TRBD1 (5 bases). V lost 5 bases to trimming and J lost 1 base, with 12 bases between them. The CDR3 contains 14 residues. Germline CDR1 MNHEY, CDR2 SMNVEV (reference sequence). As DNA, the CDR3 is TGTGCCAGCAGTCCCGCAGGGAAATCCTACGAGCAGTACTTC. Amino acid sequence: CASSPAGKSYEQYF.

This chain links TRBV3-1 with TRBJ2-5, with TRBD2 as a possible D gene (6 bases). CDR1 and CDR2 from the germline V gene are LGHDT and YNNKEL (reference sequence). This CDR3 is built from 16 residues. V lost 0 bases and J lost 2, with 13 bases in between. CDR3 sequence reads: CASSQEDVGGQETQYF. In DNA form, the CDR3 reads TGTGCCAGCAGCCAAGAGGATGTGGGAGGACAAGAGACCCAGTACTTC.

Details on this clonotype: Given the absence of the conserved phenylalanine or tryptophan at the CDR3 end, a read error is likely. The chain is built from TRBV12-3 or TRBV12-4 and TRBJ2-3; 7 bases fit TRBD1. This CDR3 has 15 amino acids. V lost 3 bases and J lost 0; bases outside the gene matches: 3. The DNA of the CDR3 is TGTGCCAGCAGTTTCGGACAGGTCAGCACAGATACGCAGTATTCT. Translated, it gives CASSFGQVSTDTQYS.

The chain links TRBV5-1 to TRBJ2-5; 7 bases are shared with TRBD1. The CDR3 contains 14 residues. Trimming took 4 bases from V and 3 from J; bases not matched to a gene: 6. Germline CDR1 is SGHRS and CDR2 is YFSETQ. The CDR3 protein is CASSLRDSKETQYF. As DNA, the CDR3 is TGCGCCAGCAGCCTCCGGGACAGCAAAGAGACCCAGTACTTC.

The chain couples TRBV5-5 to TRBJ2-5, with D possibly TRBD1 on 6 matching bases. The germline V gene has CDR1 SGHKS and CDR2 YYEKEE (reference sequence). V lost 2 bases to trimming and J lost 2 bases, with 10 bases between them. There are 14 residues in the CDR3. CDR3 nucleotide sequence: TGTGCCAGCAGCTTCCCCGGGACACAAGAGACCCAGTACTTC. Amino acid sequence: CASSFPGTQETQYF.

This clonotype was detected only a few times. The chain links TRBV29-1 to TRBJ1-1, with D possibly being TRBD1 (5 bases). The V gene lost 6 bases and the J gene lost 2 bases, with 10 bases spanning the gap. CDR3 length: 12 residues. CDR1 SQVTM and CDR2 ANQGSEA come from the germline V gene. The CDR3 region is CSVLGVNTEAFF. For the CDR3, the DNA is TGCAGCGTCCTAGGGGTAAACACTGAAGCTTTCTTT.

A few counts support this clonotype. The rearrangement links TRBV6-1 to TRBJ2-7; 11 positions match TRBD1. The CDR3 contains 14 residues. Germline assignment: CDR1 MNHNS and CDR2 SASEGT. Unmatched junction bases numbered 7, after V lost 7 bases and J lost 5 bases. The CDR3 nucleotides read TGTGCCAGCACCGGGCGGACAGGGGGCCACGAGCAGTACTTC. Translation: CASTGRTGGHEQYF.

The chain combines TRBV20-1 with TRBJ2-1; 12 nucleotides match TRBD2. This CDR3 spans 15 amino acids. V lost 6 bases to trimming and J lost 4 bases; unmatched junction nucleotides: 7. The germline V gene has CDR1 DFQATT and CDR2 SNEGSKA (reference sequence). The CDR3: CSAPTLAGGYNEQFF. The CDR3, as DNA: TGCAGTGCCCCTACCCTAGCGGGAGGGTACAATGAGCAGTTCTTC.

The V gene is TRBV12-5, the J gene TRBJ1-2; D might be TRBD1 (6 bases). The CDR3 contains 16 residues. V shed 0 bases and J shed 7 bases, with 18 bases lying between them. Germline V lookup: CDR1 LGHNT, CDR2 FRNRAP. CDR3 region: CASGLVTGHLASGYTF. Here the CDR3 DNA reads TGTGCTAGTGGTTTGGTTACGGGACATCTAGCCTCTGGCTACACCTTC. Combining the CDR3 with reference TRBV12-5 and TRBJ1-2 gives the whole variable domain DARVTQTPRHKVTEMGQEVTMRCQPILGHNTVFWYRQTMMQGLELLAYFRNRAPLDDSGMPKDRFSAEMPDATLATLKIQPSEPRDSAVYFCASGLVTGHLASGYTFGSGTRLTVV.

This clonotype has just a few counts. This chain uses TRBV5-1 with TRBJ2-3; 9 bases match TRBD2. In germline, CDR1 is SGHRS, CDR2 YFSETQ. The junction had 9 bases not matched to a gene; V was cut back by 1 base and J by 3 bases. CDR3 length equals 17 residues. CDR3 bases: TGCGCCAGCAGCTTGTTAGGTAGCGGGAGTTTGACAGATACGCAGTATTTT. It encodes CASSLLGSGSLTDTQYF.

J is TRBJ1-2 and V is TRBV6-1; D is unresolved. Germline lookup yields CDR1 MNHNS and CDR2 SASEGT. V was shortened by 0 bases and J by 4 bases, with 12 bases between the two germline ends. The CDR3 is 15 residues long. CDR3 amino acids: CASSEAGGISYGYTF. For the CDR3, the DNA is TGTGCCAGCAGTGAAGCCGGCGGGATCAGCTATGGCTACACCTTC.

The rearrangement links TRBV4-1 to TRBJ2-1, with D maybe TRBD2 (6 bases). Germline V gene data show CDR1 as MGHRA and CDR2 as YSYEKL. V lost 5 bases and J 7 bases, leaving 9 bases between the germline ends. CDR3 size: 12 residues. The CDR3, as DNA: TGCGCCAGCAGCTACGGGAGTAATGAGCAGTTCTTC. Protein product: CASSYGSNEQFF.

V is TRBV7-9 and J is TRBJ2-5; 8 nucleotides match TRBD1. Germline assignment: CDR1 SEHNR and CDR2 FQNEAQ (reference sequence). J lost 5 bases, V lost 4 bases, and 9 bases had no gene match. The CDR3 runs 15 residues. CDR3 in DNA: TGTGCCAGCAGCTCCAGGACAGGGAATGGGGAGACCCAGTACTTC. It encodes CASSSRTGNGETQYF.